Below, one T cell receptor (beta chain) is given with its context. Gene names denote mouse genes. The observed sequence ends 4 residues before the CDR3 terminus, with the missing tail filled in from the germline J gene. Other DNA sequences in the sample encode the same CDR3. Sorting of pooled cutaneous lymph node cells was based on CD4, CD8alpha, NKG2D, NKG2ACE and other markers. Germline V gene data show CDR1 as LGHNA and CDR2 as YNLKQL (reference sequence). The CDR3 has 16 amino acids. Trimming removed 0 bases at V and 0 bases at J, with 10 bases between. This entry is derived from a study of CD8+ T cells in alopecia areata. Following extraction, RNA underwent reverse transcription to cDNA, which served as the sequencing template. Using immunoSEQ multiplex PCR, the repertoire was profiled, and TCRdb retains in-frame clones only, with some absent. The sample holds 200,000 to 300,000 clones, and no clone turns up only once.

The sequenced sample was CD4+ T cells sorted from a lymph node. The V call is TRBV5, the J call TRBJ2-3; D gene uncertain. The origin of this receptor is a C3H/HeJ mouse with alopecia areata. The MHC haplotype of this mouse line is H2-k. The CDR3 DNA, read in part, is TGTGCCAGCAGCCAAGATCCTGGAGCTAGTGCAGAA. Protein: CASSQDPGASAE. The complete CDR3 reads CASSQDPGASAETLYF.